This TCR beta chain derives from a study of T cell responses to AZD1222 COVID-19 vaccine (dated by TCRdb to the early 2020s). In the study overall: AZD1222 recipients given second doses at about 4 weeks or at about 12 weeks were pooled, since spike-specific TCR depth and breadth were not found to differ between the two schedules. Trial participants were enrolled by age into subgroups of 18-55, 56-69 and 70-plus years, and 148, 28 and 57 TCR-sequenced participants, respectively, were included in these subgroups. TCR sequencing covered 230 to 250 trial participants: 207 given two doses of AZD1222 and approximately 25 given two doses of MenACWY control vaccine.

The CDR3 regions of human TCRbeta chains were analyzed by immunosequencing. Processing in the source paper ran as follows. TCRs in the repertoires were matched against a reference library of SARS-CoV-2-specific TCRs that had been generated with the MIRA antigen-specificity platform. Breadth meant the fraction of unique TCRs that were SARS-CoV-2-associated, whereas depth meant the fraction of total T cells that were SARS-CoV-2-associated. Using the MIRA data, each spike-specific TCR was mapped to the spike region that the TCR reacts to and placed in a CD4 or CD8 class. Log10-transformed breadth and depth values were compared by one-way ANOVA with Sidak's multiple comparisons tests. Drawn from immuneACCESS, this table holds only the in-frame rearrangements with V and J called that TCRdb kept. Clones are partly lost; checked studies trace under half to an unresolved V gene and leave the rest unexplained. V, J and clone size were drawn from that table, and D and trimming were deduced from the DNA. This sample is represented by about 130,000 clones; about 87% of them were singletons. 4% to 4.5% of the sample is held by the ten biggest clonotypes.

The full study reports these points: Vaccine-associated CD4 TCRs spanned the whole spike protein, with dominant responses in regions 160-218 and 743-854. Because no day 14 peak-response samples were available, the repertoires could be characterized only after the peak T cell response. Spike-specific TCR breadth and depth rose significantly after two AZD1222 doses compared with day 0 and with MenACWY recipients. Reportedly, close to half of the unique spike-specific TCRs recognized epitopes lying outside the regions that are mutated in the B.1.351 and B.1.1.7 variants. Participants were mostly white British and included more females than males, and it was suggested by the authors that clonal diversity may have been underestimated. Conclusions about previously exposed vaccinees are limited because only a handful of AZD1222 recipients were SARS-CoV-2 seropositive at baseline. In the small 56-69-year group, the increase in depth fell short of significance, most likely because of low power.

The meaning of the sample's time point label: baseline before first vaccination. The vaccinee samples were drawn from two UK trials, COV001 and COV002, one of which was a single-blind randomized controlled phase 2/3 trial testing AZD1222 (ChAdOx1 nCoV-19) in healthy adults. Trial participant PBMC samples were collected at day 0 and day 28 after the second dose for TCRbeta chain sequencing. As concerns this clone: Its antigen specificity is not known. Base qualities are missing; no much larger clone stands one base away.

The germline V gene gives CDR1 as SNHLY and CDR2 as FYNNEI. For this chain, trimming is 6 bases at the V end and 3 bases at the J end, and the number of junction bases without a gene match is 4. The CDR3 covers 14 residues, taking in both the cysteine and the phenylalanine. Only the CDR3 region is kept as DNA, spanning 42 bases read in frame from base 1. The origin of this receptor is an adult in good health. The chain is made from TRBV2 and TRBJ1-4; 7 nucleotides in the junction match TRBD1. The source was peripheral blood, collected on day 0 of AZD1222 vaccination. The CDR3 has the sequence CASRGTVSNEKLFF. The base sequence is TGTGCCAGCAGGGGGACAGTGTCTAATGAAAAACTGTTTTTT.